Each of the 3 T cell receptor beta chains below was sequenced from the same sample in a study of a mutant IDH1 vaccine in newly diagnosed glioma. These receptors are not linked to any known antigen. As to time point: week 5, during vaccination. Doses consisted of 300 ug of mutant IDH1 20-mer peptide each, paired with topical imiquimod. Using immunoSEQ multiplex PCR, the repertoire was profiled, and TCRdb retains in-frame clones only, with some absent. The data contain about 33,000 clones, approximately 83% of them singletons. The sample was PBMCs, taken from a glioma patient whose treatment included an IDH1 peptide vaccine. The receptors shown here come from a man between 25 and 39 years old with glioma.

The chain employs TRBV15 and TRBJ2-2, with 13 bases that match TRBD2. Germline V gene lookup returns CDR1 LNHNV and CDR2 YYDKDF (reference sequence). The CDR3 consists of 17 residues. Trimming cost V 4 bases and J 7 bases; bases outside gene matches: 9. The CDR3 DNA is TGTGCCACCAGCAACCCACTAGCGGGGGGGCTCCACGGGGAGCTGTTTTTT. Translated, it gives CATSNPLAGGLHGELFF.

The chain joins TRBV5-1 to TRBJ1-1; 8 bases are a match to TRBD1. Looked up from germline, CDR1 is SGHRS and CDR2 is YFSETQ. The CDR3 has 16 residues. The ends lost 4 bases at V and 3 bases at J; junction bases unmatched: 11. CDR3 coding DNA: TGCGCCAGCAGCCCTAGGACAGGGCGAGTGGACACTGAAGCTTTCTTT. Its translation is CASSPRTGRVDTEAFF.

CDR3 amino acids: CASSPWGGNQPQHF. Here the CDR3 DNA reads TGTGCCAGCAGTCCATGGGGGGGCAATCAGCCCCAGCATTTT. The chain carries TRBV27 and TRBJ1-5; D may be TRBD1 (5 bases). The germline V and J ends were trimmed by 5 bases and 2 bases, with 10 bases remaining between them. This CDR3 is built from 14 residues. CDR1 MNHEY and CDR2 SMNVEV come from the germline V gene (reference sequence).